These T cell receptor beta chains were read from a single sample in a study of CD8 T cells in Susac syndrome. TCRdb fed the immunoSEQ multiplex PCR reads into MiXCR, producing one record per CDR3 protein. The sample lists around 130,000 distinct CDR3 sequences, about 95% occurring once. Input material: CD4+ T cells from PBMCs. All receptors derive from a human donor in good health. Each CDR3 is given with its conserved first and last residue. Each record gives: CDR3 protein, CDR3 DNA, clone size, D gene, V gene, J gene. A D gene is named only where the DNA matches it firmly. A row's size may be missing; if present it is once, few, many or a size class.

cdr3_aa: CASSLAAGGFVEQFF
cdr3_nt: TGTGCCAGCAGCTTAGCGGCAGGGGGCTTTGTTGAGCAGTTCTTC
clone_size: -
d_call: TRBD1
v_call: TRBV7-8
j_call: TRBJ2-1

cdr3_aa: CASSLGPAGQETQYF
cdr3_nt: TGCGCCAGCAGCTTGGGGCCAGCGGGACAAGAGACCCAGTACTTC
clone_size: -
d_call: TRBD2
v_call: TRBV5-1
j_call: TRBJ2-5

cdr3_aa: CASSSGTGPLSYGYTF
cdr3_nt: TGTGCCAGTAGCTCCGGGACAGGCCCGCTATCCTATGGCTACACCTTC
clone_size: -
d_call: TRBD1
v_call: TRBV19
j_call: TRBJ1-2

cdr3_aa: CSTNGNGAYEQYF
cdr3_nt: TGCAGCACCAATGGGAACGGAGCCTACGAGCAGTACTTC
clone_size: -
d_call: -
v_call: TRBV29-1
j_call: TRBJ2-7

cdr3_aa: CASSFMGGEQFF
cdr3_nt: TGTGCCAGCAGCTTTATGGGCGGGGAGCAGTTCTTC
clone_size: -
d_call: -
v_call: TRBV3-1
j_call: TRBJ2-1

cdr3_aa: CSVWDRRTEAFF
cdr3_nt: TGCAGCGTTTGGGACAGAAGGACTGAAGCTTTCTTT
clone_size: -
d_call: TRBD1
v_call: TRBV29-1
j_call: TRBJ1-1

cdr3_aa: CASLLGGQETQYF
cdr3_nt: TGTGCCAGCCTCCTCGGGGGTCAAGAGACCCAGTACTTC
clone_size: -
d_call: -
v_call: TRBV3-1
j_call: TRBJ2-5

cdr3_aa: CASSQAPSGTYNEQFF
cdr3_nt: TGTGCCAGCAGCCAAGCGCCTAGCGGAACCTACAATGAGCAGTTCTTC
clone_size: -
d_call: TRBD2
v_call: TRBV4-2
j_call: TRBJ2-1

cdr3_aa: CAWSAGLTNTEAFF
cdr3_nt: TGTGCCTGGAGTGCGGGACTTACGAACACTGAAGCTTTCTTT
clone_size: -
d_call: -
v_call: TRBV30
j_call: TRBJ1-1

cdr3_aa: CASSALAGGLYEQYF
cdr3_nt: TGCGCCAGCAGCGCACTAGCGGGAGGCCTCTACGAGCAGTACTTC
clone_size: -
d_call: TRBD2
v_call: TRBV4-1
j_call: TRBJ2-7

cdr3_aa: CAGSYWGSNEEQYF
cdr3_nt: TGTGCCGGCAGTTATTGGGGTTCCAATGAAGAGCAGTACTTC
clone_size: -
d_call: -
v_call: TRBV27
j_call: TRBJ2-7

cdr3_aa: CASSFLAGVETQYF
cdr3_nt: TGTGCCAGCAGCTTTCTAGCGGGAGTAGAGACCCAGTACTTC
clone_size: -
d_call: TRBD2
v_call: TRBV11-2
j_call: TRBJ2-5

cdr3_aa: CASSFGSTGELFF
cdr3_nt: TGTGCCAGCAGCTTCGGCAGCACCGGGGAGCTGTTTTTT
clone_size: once
d_call: -
v_call: TRBV5-4
j_call: TRBJ2-2

cdr3_aa: CASSSSGQGAGYTF
cdr3_nt: TGTGCCAGCAGCTCGTCGGGACAGGGGGCTGGCTACACCTTC
clone_size: -
d_call: TRBD1
v_call: TRBV7-9
j_call: TRBJ1-2

cdr3_aa: CASSLTGAASYNEQFF
cdr3_nt: TGTGCCAGCAGCTTAACCGGGGCTGCCTCCTACAATGAGCAGTTCTTC
clone_size: -
d_call: -
v_call: TRBV7-2
j_call: TRBJ2-1

cdr3_aa: CASSLGGGHPRTQYF
cdr3_nt: TGTGCCAGCAGTTTAGGAGGGGGCCATCCCAGGACGCAGTATTTT
clone_size: -
d_call: -
v_call: TRBV28
j_call: TRBJ2-3

cdr3_aa: CASSGDRSNTEAFF
cdr3_nt: TGTGCCAGCAGTGGGGACAGGTCGAACACTGAAGCTTTCTTT
clone_size: -
d_call: TRBD1
v_call: TRBV25-1
j_call: TRBJ1-1

cdr3_aa: CASSGTGGLETQYF
cdr3_nt: TGTGCCAGCAGCGGTACAGGGGGCCTGGAGACCCAGTACTTC
clone_size: once
d_call: TRBD1
v_call: TRBV28
j_call: TRBJ2-5

cdr3_aa: CATHPRAANTGELFF
cdr3_nt: TGCGCCACCCACCCCCGGGCAGCGAACACCGGGGAGCTGTTTTTT
clone_size: once
d_call: -
v_call: TRBV5-1
j_call: TRBJ2-2

cdr3_aa: CSVEEPGSPSGYTF
cdr3_nt: TGCAGCGTTGAAGAACCCGGGAGCCCCAGTGGCTACACCTTC
clone_size: -
d_call: -
v_call: TRBV29-1
j_call: TRBJ1-2

cdr3_aa: CASSRQGNRRETQYF
cdr3_nt: TGTGCCAGCTCACGACAGGGTAACCGGAGAGAGACCCAGTACTTC
clone_size: -
d_call: TRBD1
v_call: TRBV18
j_call: TRBJ2-5

cdr3_aa: CASSLERPDRVRGYTF
cdr3_nt: TGTGCCAGCAGCTTGGAAAGGCCGGACAGGGTGCGTGGCTACACCTTC
clone_size: -
d_call: TRBD1
v_call: TRBV5-4
j_call: TRBJ1-2